This TCR beta chain comes out of a study of TIL therapy for anti-PD-1-resistant metastatic lung cancer (dated by TCRdb to about 2021). Regarding the complete study: Enrolled patients had a median age of about 50 years (range 38-75) and a median tumor PD-L1 proportion score of less than 7.5%. Most of the cohort had lung adenocarcinoma, a few tumors were EGFR-mutant and two were ALK-rearranged, and half of the patients were current or former smokers. Across the cohort, whole-exome sequencing showed a median non-synonymous tumor mutation burden of about 1.5 mutations per megabase. T cell receptor beta sequencing of tumor and peripheral blood served to follow clonotypes across the tumor, the expanded TIL product, and serial blood samples. The research as a whole found: Clonal turnover during TIL culture was high, and many clones enriched in the product were not detected in the baseline tumor, suggesting clonal contraction instead of faithful expansion. Higher clonality and lower diversity were observed in expanded TIL cultures than in baseline intratumoral T cells (median clonality approximately 6% vs 31%, p < 0.0001). The cohort was highly selected, including more treatment-naive, never-smoker and oncogene-addicted patients than is typical, which limits generalizability. The study protocol defined all tumor marker inferences as exploratory.

This clone was picked up a small number of times. Its antigen target is currently unknown. Nothing much larger sits one base from this clone, and base qualities are not available. In light of the paper, this sample's time point label describes: pre-treatment sample, taken before nivolumab and TIL therapy. Excised metastases, mostly pleural nodules or supraclavicular lymph nodes, were used as baseline tumor samples and were taken from the same resection from which TIL were grown. Tumors were collected before any PD-1/PD-L1 blockade, after which patients were given nivolumab, and patients who progressed were given lymphodepletion, an infusion of expanded TIL and IL-2. Between October 2017 and January 2020, a dual-center phase I trial enrolled adults who had stage 4 NSCLC. The samples were drawn from an open-label, single-arm phase I trial testing tumor-infiltrating lymphocyte therapy combined with nivolumab in advanced non-small cell lung cancer. Parts of each resected tumor were snap-frozen in liquid nitrogen and kept at -80 degrees C. Tumor regions of interest were chosen on H&E sections by laser-capture macrodissection, pulverized into around 14 mg aliquots, and extracted with Qiagen Allprep kits.

The CDR3 sequence holds 10 residues, the cysteine and phenylalanine included. Only the CDR3 DNA is retained, 30 bases long and in frame from the first base. Sequences SQVTM (CDR1) and ANQGSEA (CDR2) are obtained from the germline V gene. Ends trimmed: V by 4 bases, J by 8 bases; bases unmatched to a gene: 0. TCR beta CDR3 regions were amplified from genomic DNA with the immunoSEQ v3 hsTCRB kit using bias-controlled multiplex PCR. TCR libraries were sequenced on an Illumina NextSeq 500 to around 2 million read pairs for survey level or roughly 4.5-6.5 million for deep level. On the study's bioinformatics: Clonality was reported by immunoSEQ Analyzer software, which also assigned V, D and J genes and filtered out non-productive sequences. Repertoires of infused TIL and blood were compared using productive Simpson clonality and the Morisita overlap index of productive TRB rearrangements. In its TCRdb copy, this immuneACCESS table keeps in-frame sequences only and misses some clones. Where compared with another copy, unresolved V genes explain less than half of these, and the others have no known cause. The DNA was the basis for D and trimming; V, J and clone size are from that table. For this sample the table gives tens of thousands of clones, of which about three quarters were detected only once. Of the sample, 5.5% to 6% is held by the ten largest clones.

The material was tumor tissue, obtained at baseline. This sequence originates from a person aged 25-85 years with non-small cell lung cancer. The chain was built from TRBV29-1 and TRBJ1-2, with 8 bases in between that match TRBD1. The nucleotides read TGCAGCGTTGGACAGGGGGGCTACACCTTC. This is translated as CSVGQGGYTF. Where the CDR3 stops, the reference TRBV29-1 and TRBJ1-2 genes take over; the full variable domain is SAVISQKPSRDICQRGTSLTIQCQVDSQVTMMFWYRQQPGQSLTLIATANQGSEATYESGFVIDKFPISRPNLTFSTLTVSNMSPEDSSIYLCSVGQGGYTFGSGTRLTVV.